A selection of T cell receptor beta chains follows, all from one sample in a study of blood T cell repertoires in COVID-19. Sequencing used immunoSEQ multiplex PCR; TCRdb keeps in-frame clones, though not all of them. The sample comprises approximately 90,000 clones, roughly 86% of which are singletons, and more than 1% rests with the top ten. Sample: peripheral blood. The receptors were sampled from an elderly woman with acute or convalescent COVID-19. Each CDR3 is given with its conserved first and last residue. The order of the fields is V gene, D gene, clone size, J gene, CDR3 protein, CDR3 DNA. D genes are given only for firm matches. Clone size is stated in some rows and not others, as once, few, many or a class when expanded.

>TRBV5-4|.|.|TRBJ2-2
CASSWGPGELFF
TGTGCCAGCAGCTGGGGGCCCGGGGAGCTGTTTTTT
>TRBV28|TRBD1|.|TRBJ2-5
CASSFRQGRETQYF
TGTGCCAGCAGTTTTCGACAGGGGAGGGAGACCCAGTACTTC
>TRBV3-1/TRBV3-2|.|.|TRBJ1-1
CASSQAPLGGRGGGTEAFF
TGTGCCAGCAGCCAAGCCCCCCTCGGGGGGCGCGGGGGGGGCACTGAAGCTTTCTTT
>TRBV28|TRBD2|.|TRBJ2-1
CASSPTREAGEQFF
TGTGCCAGCAGTCCGACACGGGAGGCGGGTGAGCAGTTCTTC
>TRBV5-1|TRBD2|.|TRBJ2-3
CASSLGTSGGAPDTQYF
TGCGCCAGCAGCCTAGGGACTAGCGGGGGGGCCCCAGATACGCAGTATTTT
>TRBV5-6|.|.|TRBJ2-3
CASSFGGGGFADTQYF
TGTGCCAGCAGCTTCGGAGGGGGCGGTTTCGCAGATACGCAGTATTTT
>TRBV10-3|TRBD1|.|TRBJ1-1
CATGQGNGEAFF
TGTGCCACAGGACAGGGGAATGGTGAAGCTTTCTTT
>TRBV12-5|.|.|TRBJ2-7
CASGPSPYEQYF
TGTGCTAGTGGTCCCTCCCCCTACGAGCAGTACTTC
>TRBV2|.|.|TRBJ2-1
CASSAQNLLGFEQFF
TGTGCCAGCAGTGCCCAGAACCTACTAGGGTTTGAGCAGTTCTTC
>TRBV2|.|.|TRBJ1-4
CASSEGGRVNEKLFF
TGTGCCAGCAGTGAAGGAGGCAGGGTAAATGAAAAACTGTTTTTT
>TRBV6-2/TRBV6-3|.|.|TRBJ2-2
CASSYLVGDLPTGELFF
TGTGCCAGCAGTTACCTCGTGGGAGACTTACCCACCGGGGAGCTGTTTTTT
>TRBV6-5|TRBD1|few|TRBJ2-7
CASSQGTGGEGQYF
TGTGCCAGCAGCCAAGGGACAGGGGGCGAAGGGCAGTACTTC
>TRBV11-2|TRBD1|.|TRBJ1-3
CASGQGHSGNTIYF
TGTGCCAGCGGACAGGGTCACTCTGGAAACACCATATATTTT
>TRBV5-1|.|.|TRBJ1-2
CASSLAQPGLYGYTF
TGCGCCAGCAGCTTGGCCCAACCGGGACTTTATGGCTACACCTTC
>TRBV18|TRBD1|.|TRBJ2-2
CASSPGGPTNTGELFF
TGTGCCAGCTCGCCAGGGGGCCCGACGAACACCGGGGAGCTGTTTTTT
>TRBV7-8|TRBD2|.|TRBJ2-5
CASSLGAGGRETQYF
TGTGCCAGCAGCTTAGGGGCGGGGGGGCGTGAGACCCAGTACTTC
>TRBV5-1|TRBD2|.|TRBJ2-2
CASKGTSGGANTGELFF
TGCGCCAGCAAAGGGACTAGCGGGGGGGCGAACACCGGGGAGCTGTTTTTT
>TRBV28|TRBD2|.|TRBJ2-1
CASSLVAGGLEQFF
TGTGCCAGCAGTTTGGTAGCGGGAGGGCTCGAGCAGTTCTTC
>TRBV27|TRBD1|.|TRBJ2-7
CASSLIGQGETYEQYF
TGTGCCAGCAGTTTAATAGGACAGGGGGAAACCTACGAGCAGTACTTC
>TRBV20-1|TRBD1|.|TRBJ1-1
CSASESTGVEAFF
TGCAGTGCTAGTGAGTCTACAGGGGTTGAAGCTTTCTTT
>TRBV4-1|.|.|TRBJ2-3
CASSQDGWRGGDTQYF
TGCGCCAGCAGCCAAGATGGGTGGAGGGGCGGGGATACGCAGTATTTT
>TRBV5-1|TRBD1|.|TRBJ1-2
CASSNLDRAFNYGYTF
TGCGCCAGCAGCAACCTCGACAGGGCTTTCAACTATGGCTACACCTTC
>TRBV6-1|TRBD1|.|TRBJ2-5
CASSEGQGFDQETQYF
TGTGCCAGCAGTGAGGGACAGGGATTTGACCAAGAGACCCAGTACTTC
>TRBV2|.|.|TRBJ2-2
CASRSTGPGTGELFF
TGTGCCAGCAGATCGACAGGACCGGGCACCGGGGAGCTGTTTTTT
>TRBV30|.|.|TRBJ2-1
CAWSVDSGLYNEQFF
TGTGCCTGGAGTGTGGATAGCGGACTATACAATGAGCAGTTCTTC
>TRBV6-5|.|.|TRBJ2-7
CASSRSGSYEQYF
TGTGCCAGCAGTCGCAGCGGTTCCTACGAGCAGTACTTC
>TRBV20-1|TRBD1|.|TRBJ2-5
CSVQGVETQYF
TGCAGTGTACAGGGGGTAGAGACCCAGTACTTC
>TRBV19|.|once|TRBJ1-5
CASSGGNQPQHF
TGTGCCAGTAGTGGGGGGAATCAGCCCCAGCATTTT
>TRBV27|TRBD1|.|TRBJ1-5
CASSPRTGGRSNQPQHF
TGTGCCAGCAGTCCGAGGACAGGGGGGCGTAGCAATCAGCCCCAGCATTTT
>TRBV25-1|.|.|TRBJ1-2
CASSDSGQPFYGYTF
TGTGCCAGCAGTGATTCAGGACAGCCCTTCTATGGCTACACCTTC
>TRBV18|.|.|TRBJ2-1
CASSLSNEQFF
TGTGCCAGCTCACTGTCTAATGAGCAGTTCTTC
>TRBV6-1|TRBD1|.|TRBJ1-1
CASSERQGGIREAFF
TGTGCCAGCAGTGAAAGGCAGGGGGGTATCCGTGAAGCTTTCTTT
>TRBV6-5|.|once|TRBJ2-3
CASNRRVDTDTQYF
TGTGCCAGCAACCGCAGGGTAGACACAGATACGCAGTATTTT
>TRBV2|TRBD1|.|TRBJ1-3
CASRGTGKTIYF
TGTGCCAGCAGGGGGACAGGGAAGACCATATATTTT
>TRBV7-9|.|.|TRBJ1-1
CASRGGMGAFF
TGTGCCAGCCGGGGGGGCATGGGAGCTTTCTTT
>TRBV27|.|few|TRBJ2-1
CASSPDHTRSGNEQFF
TGTGCCAGCAGTCCCGACCACACACGGTCGGGGAATGAGCAGTTCTTC
>TRBV6-2/TRBV6-3|TRBD1|.|TRBJ2-5
CASSYTAGTGNGLYQETQYF
TGTGCCAGCAGTTACACAGCCGGGACAGGGAACGGGTTGTACCAAGAGACCCAGTACTTC
>TRBV3-1/TRBV3-2|.|.|TRBJ2-5
CASSLRAETQYF
TGTGCCAGCAGCTTGAGGGCAGAGACCCAGTACTTC
>TRBV5-6|.|.|TRBJ1-2
CASSFLFLAGQRGYTF
TGTGCCAGCAGCTTTTTGTTTCTGGCAGGGCAGCGTGGCTACACCTTC
>TRBV10-3|.|.|TRBJ2-6
CAISESEGSGSGANVLTF
TGTGCCATCAGTGAGTCCGAGGGAAGCGGATCTGGGGCCAACGTCCTGACTTTC